This T cell receptor beta chain was sequenced in a study of T cell responses to AZD1222 COVID-19 vaccine (dated by TCRdb to about 2021). Looking at the study overall: TCR sequencing was performed for 233 trial participants, of whom some 200 were given two doses of AZD1222 and some 26 were given two doses of MenACWY control vaccine. Trial participants were enrolled into age subgroups of 18-55, 56-69 and 70-plus years, which contained around 140, 26 and 57 TCR-sequenced participants, respectively.

What the time point label conveys for this sample: about 28 days (+/-7) after the second vaccine dose. AZD1222 recipients given second doses at about 4 weeks or at about 12 weeks were pooled, since spike-specific TCR depth and breadth were not found to differ between the two schedules. The vaccinee samples were drawn from two UK trials, COV001 and COV002, one of which was a single-blind randomized controlled phase 2/3 trial testing AZD1222 (ChAdOx1 nCoV-19) in healthy adults. Trial participant PBMC samples were collected at day 0 and day 28 after the second dose for TCRbeta chain sequencing. The CDR3 regions of human TCRbeta chains were analyzed by immunosequencing. The original methods were these. Repertoire TCRs were checked for matches against a reference library of SARS-CoV-2-specific TCRs that had been generated using the MIRA antigen-specificity platform. Breadth was defined as the fraction of unique TCRs that were SARS-CoV-2-associated, and depth was defined as the fraction of total T cells that were SARS-CoV-2-associated. Using the MIRA data, every spike-specific TCR was mapped to the spike region that the TCR reacted to and assigned to either a CD4 or a CD8 class. Log10-transformed breadth and depth values were compared by one-way ANOVA with Sidak's multiple comparisons tests. Imported from immuneACCESS, the table was reduced by TCRdb to in-frame sequences with V and J called. These copies leave out some clones; in studies compared against another copy, an unresolved V gene accounts for under half, and the cause of the remainder is not known. V, J and clone size reflect that table, while D and trimming were determined from the DNA. This sample lists about 150,000 clones; over 70% were detected once. Just over 9% of the sample is held by the ten biggest clonotypes.

As to this clone: Its cognate antigen has yet to be identified. Per-nucleotide qualities are absent, and no much larger clonotype sits a single base away.

Counted from cysteine to phenylalanine, this CDR3 has 17 amino acids. Only CDR3 DNA remains: 51 bases, in frame from the first base. Here V drops 8 bases and J drops 3 bases, and the junction holds 18 bases not matched to any gene. On the study overall, not on this receptor specifically: Because no day 14 peak-response samples were available, repertoires were characterized only after the peak T cell response. The whole spike protein was spanned by vaccine-associated CD4 TCRs, and dominant responses were seen in regions 160-218 and 743-854. In the small 56-69-year group, the increase in depth fell short of significance, most likely because of low power. Most participants were white British and females outnumbered males, and the authors suggested that clonal diversity may have been underestimated. Only five or six AZD1222 recipients were SARS-CoV-2 seropositive at baseline, limiting conclusions about previously exposed vaccinees. Reportedly, close to half of the unique spike-specific TCRs recognized epitopes lying outside the regions that are mutated in the B.1.351 and B.1.1.7 variants. After two AZD1222 doses, both the breadth and the depth of spike-specific TCRs were significantly higher than at day 0 and than in MenACWY recipients.

The chain is made from TRBV23-1 and TRBJ1-2; TRBD1 matches 7 bases in the middle. TRBV23-1 belongs to the ORF category, with a function that is uncertain. This sample comprised peripheral blood, obtained 28 days after the second AZD1222 dose. This TCR was recovered from an adult who received the AZD1222 COVID-19 vaccine. The CDR3 protein: CASGLQGRAGPYYGYTF. The DNA sequence is given as TGCGCCAGCGGATTACAGGGGCGGGCGGGGCCATACTATGGCTACACCTTC.